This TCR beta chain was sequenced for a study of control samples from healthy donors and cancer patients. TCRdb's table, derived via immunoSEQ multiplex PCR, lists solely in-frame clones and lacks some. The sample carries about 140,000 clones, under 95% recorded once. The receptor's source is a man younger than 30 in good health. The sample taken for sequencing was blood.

The CDR3 region is CASSQAAGAPYEQYF. Here the CDR3 DNA reads TGTGCCAGCAGCCAGGCTGCGGGGGCCCCCTACGAGCAGTACTTC. The chain combines TRBV3-1 (or the pseudogene TRBV3-2) with TRBJ2-7; possible D gene TRBD2, 7 bases. The germline gives CDR1 LGHDT, CDR2 YNNKEL (reference sequence). This CDR3 contains 15 residues. V was pared by 3 bases and J by 2 bases, with 14 bases between.